Listed below are T cell receptor beta chains from one sample, sequenced in a study of brain T cells in children with intractable seizures. The table came from immunoSEQ multiplex PCR; TCRdb's copy has only in-frame clones and leaves some out. The repertoire holds about 340,000 clones, about 93% seen once, with 5.7% in the top ten. Material: peripheral blood, obtained 4 to 5 months after surgery. Source of these receptors: a boy in the first two years of life with tuberous sclerosis and intractable seizures. The CDR3 runs from the conserved cysteine through the conserved F or W. The order of the fields is V gene, CDR3 protein.

>TRBV7-9
CASRRPGLAIDTQYF
>TRBV6-2/TRBV6-3
CASSYGPGELFF
>TRBV25-1
CASSEFRNGYGYTF
>TRBV24-1
CATSDRDRPYGYTF
>TRBV4-1
CASSQTGLNYGYTF
>TRBV7-8
CASSHQRGGPPDTQYF
>TRBV30
CAWSPGDTTEAFF
>TRBV5-1
CASSSQGGAGTEAFF
>TRBV10-3
CAIRPRIAVGEQFF
>TRBV12-3/TRBV12-4
CASSPYLNQPQHF
>TRBV28
CASSFGTGVAFF
>TRBV5-8
CASSFFRGPTEAFF
>TRBV18
CASSPSQGSNQPQHF
>TRBV14
CASSPSHQDRFTDTQYF
>TRBV25-1
CASSMSGVTDTQYF
>TRBV18
CASSPFGGEAFF
>TRBV24-1
CATSDPGLAGTNEQFF
>TRBV28
CASSFSGKNQPQHF
>TRBV4-2
CASSQVSEAAPGELFF
>TRBV14
CASSQDFGAAGNTIYF
>TRBV28
CASSSRGGMYIGQYF
>TRBV29-1
CSDGQNEQFF
>TRBV2
CARRATGTGDAAEAFF
>TRBV6-6
CASSQQGALRTTYGYTF
>TRBV6-6
CASSYAGANQPQHF
>TRBV3-1/TRBV3-2
CASSQGRDSGNTIYF
>TRBV7-9
CASSPQGDQPQHF
>TRBV13
CASSETGVKTQYF
>TRBV18
CASPQTTGALGYGYTF
>TRBV5-1
CASSLAGLAGGLVSTDTQYF
>TRBV7-8
CASSFEGVTTEAFF
>TRBV29-1
CSVDSFPSSYEQYF
>TRBV30
CAWSALGEQYF
>TRBV28
CASSFFRTNYGYTF
>TRBV5-1
CASSSEDTTGIQYF
>TRBV28
CASSSSPSYEQYF
>TRBV6-5
CASSRGQGKGQPQHF
>TRBV6-5
CASSTGTEAFF